This record covers a single T cell receptor beta chain. Antigen specificity is unknown. The CDR3 covers 15 residues. The V gene lost 0 bases and the J gene lost 0 bases, with 7 bases spanning the gap. CDR1 SGDLS and CDR2 YYNGEE come from the germline V gene. This specimen comes from a study of brain T cells in children with intractable seizures. Libraries were prepared by immunoSEQ multiplex PCR; TCRdb keeps only in-frame clonotypes and omits some of them. Of approximately 330,000 clones in the sample, about 94% were seen once. Time point specified: blood from clinic visit 5 months post-surgery; TSC patient then seizure free. Surgery cases with the highest brain T cell transcript signatures were chosen for sequencing. Patients received at least one anti-epileptic drug before surgery. Study-level results: HCMV serostatus was not known, and viral specificity came from CDR3 similarity only. Clones missing pre-surgery may reflect undersampling of that blood sample.

This TCR came from a boy under two years old with tuberous sclerosis and intractable seizures. Sequencing was performed on peripheral blood, taken 4 to 6 months after surgery. The rearrangement links TRBV9 to TRBJ2-1, with a possible D match to TRBD2 (6 bases). The CDR3 loop reads CASSVASASYNEQFF. CDR3 bases: TGTGCCAGCAGCGTAGCTAGCGCCTCCTACAATGAGCAGTTCTTC.